Each of the 11 T cell receptor beta chains below was sequenced from the same sample in a study of T cell clonality in common variable immunodeficiency. Libraries were prepared by immunoSEQ multiplex PCR; TCRdb keeps only in-frame clonotypes and omits some of them. Altogether tens of thousands of clones were found in the sample, and no singletons occur. The sample was peripheral blood mononuclear cells. All receptors come from a person between 18 and 75 years old in good health.

This clone was seen more than once but under ten times. The read falls 3 residues short of the CDR3 end, and the missing part is taken from the germline J gene. V is TRBV19 and J is TRBJ2-7; 8 bases match TRBD1. Germline-derived CDR1 and CDR2 are LNHDA and SQIVND (reference sequence). The CDR3 contains 16 residues. J lost 3 bases, V lost 2 bases, and 9 bases had no gene match. CDR3 DNA, as far as it was read: TGTGCCAGTAGTATACCGGTGACAGGGGCGAGCTACGAG. Its translation is CASSIPVTGASYE. The entire CDR3 protein is CASSIPVTGASYEQYF.

By sample fraction, this clone is medium-sized. The missing CDR3 end, 3 residues past where the read stops, is filled in from the germline J gene. The chain has TRBV6-2 or TRBV6-3 and TRBJ2-1; 12 nucleotides line up with TRBD2. Germline V gene sequence: CDR1 MNHEY, CDR2 SVGEGT. V dropped 7 bases and J dropped 4; count of bases not matched to a gene: 2. The CDR3 loop spans 14 amino acids. The sequenced part of the CDR3 DNA is TGTGCCAGCATCCTAGCGGGAGGGTACAATGAG. It codes for CASILAGGYNE. In full, the CDR3 is CASILAGGYNEQFF.

This clone has only a few counts. Read sequence stops 3 residues before the CDR3 end, and the germline J gene provides the missing end. The V gene is TRBV18, the J gene TRBJ2-3; D may be TRBD1 (5 bases). The germline CDR1 and CDR2 sequences are KGHSH and LQKENI. The CDR3 sequence is 15 residues long. The CDR3 spells CASSPSTEVGQPQYF. The DNA read from the CDR3 is TGTGCCAGCTCACCGTCTACAGAGGTGGGGCAGCCG.

Many counts were recorded for this clone. The read halts 3 residues ahead of the CDR3 end, with the missing end drawn from the germline J gene. This chain uses TRBV7-8 with TRBJ2-2, with TRBD1 matching 10 bases. The junction had 7 bases not matched to a gene; V was cut back by 5 bases and J by 4 bases. The CDR3 consists of 16 residues. Germline loops: CDR1 SGHVS, CDR2 FQNEAQ. CDR3: CASSPRTGGATGELFF. The DNA read from the CDR3 is TGTGCCAGCAGCCCGAGGACAGGGGGAGCCACCGGGGAG.

This clone occurred many times. The read is 3 residues too short to cover the CDR3 end, so that end is filled in from the germline J gene. The chain is built from TRBV7-9 and TRBJ1-1; D might be TRBD1 (6 bases). Germline CDR1 reads SEHNR; CDR2 reads FQNEAQ (reference sequence). This CDR3 contains 13 residues. Incomplete CDR3 DNA: TGTGCCAGCAGCTTAGAAGACAGGCAACAA. Protein sequence: CASSLEDRQQ. The full CDR3 is CASSLEDRQQAFF.

This clone came up a few times. The sequenced fragment ends 3 residues before the CDR3 boundary, so the rest is inferred from the germline J gene. The V gene is TRBV2, the J gene TRBJ1-2, with D tentatively TRBD1 (5 bases). Germline loops: CDR1 SNHLY, CDR2 FYNNEI. This CDR3 is 11 amino acids long. Incomplete CDR3 DNA: TGTGCCAGCAGTTCCGGGACTAGC. Its translation: CASSSGTS. The whole CDR3 sequence is CASSSGTSYTF.

This clone was counted at least ten times. Coverage ceases 3 residues before the CDR3 finishes, and the germline J gene fills in the end. The genes are TRBV5-1 and TRBJ2-2; TRBD2 matches 7 bases. V lost 1 base to trimming and J lost 5 bases; unmatched junction nucleotides: 8. Germline CDR1 is SGHRS and CDR2 is YFSETQ. There are 16 residues in the CDR3. The DNA read from the CDR3 is TGCGCCAGCAGCTTGTCGGGGGAGGGAAGAACCGGGGAG. Translated, it gives CASSLSGEGRTGE. The whole CDR3 sequence is CASSLSGEGRTGELFF.

This clone appeared many times. The CDR3 is cut off 3 residues early in the read; its end comes from the germline J gene. The chain recombines TRBV7-7 with TRBJ2-2; D gene uncertain. V lost 5 bases, J lost 5 bases, and 6 bases lay in between. Per germline, CDR1 SSHAT and CDR2 FNYEAQ (reference sequence). The CDR3 contains 12 residues. The sequenced part of the CDR3 DNA is TGTGCCAGCAGCCCCATTACCGGGGAG. Translating gives CASSPITGE. The entire CDR3 sequence reads CASSPITGELFF.

This clone has at least ten counts. Read data end 3 residues before the CDR3 end; the end is taken from the germline J gene. The J gene is TRBJ2-2, the V gene TRBV30; weak D call: TRBD1 (6 bases). This CDR3 comprises 15 residues. With 3 bases removed from V and 7 bases from J, the gap between germline ends came to 18 bases. CDR1 GTSNPN and CDR2 SVGIG come from the germline V gene (reference sequence). Partial CDR3 DNA: TGTGCCTGGAGGTCCTGGGGGCAGGATCACGGGGAG. Its protein is CAWRSWGQDHGE. The full CDR3 is CAWRSWGQDHGELFF.

The sample holds many counts of this clone. The sequenced fragment ends 3 residues before the CDR3 boundary, so the rest is inferred from the germline J gene. This chain joins TRBV7-9 and TRBJ1-2; D is possibly TRBD1 (6 bases). Trimming stripped 5 bases from V and 2 bases from J, with 15 bases between. Germline V gene lookup returns CDR1 SEHNR and CDR2 FQNEAQ (reference sequence). The CDR3 contains 15 residues. Incomplete CDR3 DNA: TGTGCCAGCAGCCCCGACTTAACAGGGAACTATGGC. This translates into CASSPDLTGNYG. The CDR3 reads in full as CASSPDLTGNYGYTF.

This clone came up a few times. This may be a read error: a much more frequent sequence differs by one nucleotide. The missing CDR3 end, 3 residues past where the read stops, is filled in from the germline J gene. The chain has TRBV7-6 and TRBJ1-4, with D possibly TRBD1 on 5 matching bases. Germline CDR1 is SGHVS and CDR2 is FNYEAQ. This CDR3 spans 15 amino acids. CDR3 bases read: TGTGCCAGCAGCTTGTACATCTCTGGGGCCAACGTA. Protein sequence: CASSLYISGANV. The whole CDR3 region reads CASSLYISGANVLFF.